The 30 T cell receptor beta chains in this list originate from one sample, sequenced in a study of T cells in Graves' hyperthyroidism and ophthalmopathy. TCR beta CDR3 sequences were amplified from RNA transcripts. A set of HTBI primers served as the primers for a first-round RT-PCR of the TCR CDR3. MiXCR, applied by TCRdb to the multiplex PCR reads, yields one record per CDR3 protein. Among under 600,000 distinct CDR3 sequences listed, 16% were seen once. The sequenced sample consisted of blood. The receptors originated from a woman aged 40 to 50 with Graves' ophthalmopathy.

This clonotype turned up a few times. CDR3 bases: TGTGCCAGCTCACCCTGGGATTTCGGTGAAACGGGGAACACTGAAGCTTTCTTT. Amino acid sequence: CASSPWDFGETGNTEAFF. The V call is TRBV11-2, the J call TRBJ1-1; D not resolved. This CDR3 is built from 18 residues. Germline loops: CDR1 SGHAT, CDR2 FQNNGV. With 8 bases removed from V and 1 base from J, the gap between germline ends came to 26 bases.

V and J are TRBV7-2 and TRBJ2-1; D may be TRBD2 (5 bases). Trimming removed 6 bases from V and 7 bases from J, with 10 bases in between. This CDR3 is 12 amino acids long. Germline V gene sequence: CDR1 SGHTA, CDR2 FQGNSA. CDR3 region: CASSGLLNEQFF. The DNA for the CDR3 is TGTGCCAGCAGTGGACTTCTAAATGAGCAGTTCTTC.

In its sample, this clonotype was seen many times. This sequence joins TRBV10-3 and TRBJ2-7; unclear D gene. V was pared by 5 bases and J by 0 bases, with 5 bases between. The germline gives CDR1 ENHRY, CDR2 SYGVKD. This CDR3 region has 12 residues. CDR3 DNA: TGTGCCATCAGTCCTAGCTCCTACGAGCAGTACTTC. Translation gives CAISPSSYEQYF.

The table lists this clonotype with many counts. This chain links TRBV19 with TRBJ2-2; D gene unclear. The germline V and J ends were trimmed by 10 bases and 1 base, with 13 bases remaining between them. Germline loops: CDR1 LNHDA, CDR2 SQIVND (reference sequence). This CDR3 has 14 amino acids. The CDR3 DNA reads as TGTGCCACCGAGCGTGAGGAGAACACCGGGGAGCTGTTTTTT. Its translation: CATEREENTGELFF. Combining the CDR3 with reference TRBV19 and TRBJ2-2 gives the whole variable domain DGGITQSPKYLFRKEGQNVTLSCEQNLNHDAMYWYRQDPGQGLRLIYYSQIVNDFQKGDIAEGYSVSREKKESFPLTVTSAQKNPTAFYLCATEREENTGELFFGEGSRLTVL.

The rearrangement joins TRBV4-1 to TRBJ1-2, with D maybe TRBD1 (6 bases). Trimming cost V 6 bases and J 2 bases, with 19 bases left between them. Germline CDR1 reads MGHRA; CDR2 reads YSYEKL. This CDR3 spans 16 amino acids. This CDR3 reads CASSHPLRGKNYGYTF. CDR3 bases: TGCGCCAGCAGTCACCCCCTTAGGGGGAAGAACTATGGCTACACCTTC.

This clonotype was observed many times. This sequence joins TRBV6-2 or TRBV6-3 and TRBJ2-3, with D unclear. Trimming removed 5 bases at V and 6 bases at J, with 15 bases between. The CDR3 spans 14 residues. The germline V gene encodes CDR1 MNHEY and CDR2 SVGEGT. CDR3 in DNA: TGTGCCAGCAGTCTCCCGACGGACGTCGATACGCAGTATTTT. Protein: CASSLPTDVDTQYF.

The chain is built from TRBV3-1 and TRBJ1-2; 7 bases fit TRBD1. The CDR3 spans 15 residues. The ends lost 0 bases at V and 8 bases at J; junction bases unmatched: 9. Germline V gene lookup returns CDR1 LGHDT and CDR2 YNNKEL (reference sequence). The CDR3 DNA is TGTGCCAGCAGCCAAGAAGGGACAGACAGGGCGGGCTACACCTTC. Protein product: CASSQEGTDRAGYTF.

This clonotype was seen a few times. Because it lacks the conserved phenylalanine or tryptophan at the end, this CDR3 is likely a read error. V gene TRBV6-1 combines with J gene TRBJ2-1, with TRBD2 matching 8 bases. In germline, CDR1 is MNHNS, CDR2 SASEGT. The CDR3 covers 15 residues. V dropped 4 bases and J dropped 3; count of bases not matched to a gene: 5. Here the CDR3 reads CASSGAGAFYNEQFL. CDR3 sequence (DNA): TGTGCCAGCAGTGGAGCGGGAGCTTTCTACAATGAGCAGTTCCTC.

A few counts support this clonotype. V and J are TRBV29-1 and TRBJ2-3; D ambiguous. From germline, CDR1 is SQVTM and CDR2 ANQGSEA. The ends were cut back, 7 bases at V and 5 bases at J, with 7 bases in the middle. CDR3 length equals 10 residues. The CDR3 sequence: CSGRVDTQYF. The CDR3 nucleotides are TGCAGCGGGCGCGTAGATACGCAGTATTTT.

This clonotype was observed many times. The gene calls are TRBV2 and TRBJ1-5, with D perhaps TRBD1 (5 bases). The CDR3 totals 15 residues. The germline V gene has CDR1 SNHLY and CDR2 FYNNEI. V lost 1 base and J 1 base, leaving 8 bases between the germline ends. In DNA, the CDR3 is TGTGCCAGCAGTGAAGAAAGGGGAAGCAATCAGCCCCAGCATTTT. This gives the protein CASSEERGSNQPQHF.

This clonotype was seen ten or more times. This rearrangement joins TRBV20-1 to TRBJ2-1; the D call may be TRBD1 or TRBD2 (5 bases each). CDR1 is DFQATT, CDR2 SNEGSKA, per germline (reference sequence). The CDR3 has 16 residues. Trimming pared 3 bases from V and 0 bases from J, leaving 15 bases between. The CDR3 nucleotides read TGCAGTGCTAGGGACCACCGGGACCTCTCCTACAATGAGCAGTTCTTC. As protein: CSARDHRDLSYNEQFF.

As concerns this clonotype: One end of the junction varies from germline; a read error may be responsible. The V gene is TRBV7-7, the J gene TRBJ2-1; 8 bases are shared with TRBD1. The CDR3 consists of 15 residues. From germline, CDR1 is SSHAT and CDR2 FNYEAQ (reference sequence). This CDR3 is CASSSDRAAYNEQFF. The CDR3 DNA reads as TGTGCTAGCAGCTCGGACAGGGCAGCCTACAATGAGCAGTTCTTC.

This clonotype has a count of ten or more. The rearrangement uses TRBV7-9 and TRBJ2-7; 7 bases are shared with TRBD1. V gave up 5 bases and J gave up 5 bases; unmatched junction bases: 6. Germline V CDR1 and CDR2: SEHNR, FQNEAQ (reference sequence). The CDR3 is 13 residues long. In nucleotides, the CDR3 is TGTGCCAGCAGCAATACAGGGGTCAACGAGCAGTACTTC. Encoded protein: CASSNTGVNEQYF.

Many counts were recorded for this clonotype. This chain links TRBV20-1 with TRBJ2-1; D perhaps matches TRBD1 (5 bases). The V end was cut by 6 bases, the J end by 6 bases, with 9 bases between. This CDR3 region has 11 residues. Germline CDR1 reads DFQATT; CDR2 reads SNEGSKA (reference sequence). CDR3 in amino acids: CSARQTNEQFF. Here the CDR3 DNA reads TGCAGTGCCAGACAGACCAATGAGCAGTTCTTC.

The chain employs TRBV28 and TRBJ1-4, with a weak D call TRBD1 (5 bases). CDR3 length equals 15 residues. Germline V gives CDR1 MDHEN, CDR2 SYDVKM. V dropped 5 bases and J dropped 5 bases, with 15 bases sitting between them. This CDR3 is CASSMGGVLNEKLFF. The DNA of the CDR3 is TGTGCCAGCAGTATGGGGGGGGTGCTAAATGAAAAACTGTTTTTT.

This clonotype was counted only a few times. The chain recombines TRBV6-1 with TRBJ2-3; D is perhaps TRBD2 (7 bases). The CDR3 is 16 residues long. The V gene's germline CDR1 is MNHNS and CDR2 SASEGT. V was clipped by 5 bases and J by 2 bases, with 17 bases between them. The CDR3 protein is CASSTWGGGSTDTQYF. CDR3 nucleotide sequence: TGTGCCAGCAGTACTTGGGGGGGGGGCTCCACAGATACGCAGTATTTT.

In the case of this clonotype: A much larger clonotype is one base distant, so this may be a read error. The V and J genes are TRBV28 and TRBJ2-7; D may be TRBD1 or TRBD2 (5 bases each). The CDR3 consists of 15 residues. Looked up from germline, CDR1 is MDHEN and CDR2 is SYDVKM. V dropped 4 bases and J dropped 5 bases, with 18 bases sitting between them. In DNA, the CDR3 is TGTGCCAGCAGTTCCCCTTCGGGACGGCTCCACGAGCAGTACTTC. As protein: CASSSPSGRLHEQYF.

The chain uses TRBV5-5 and TRBJ2-1, with 7 bases fitting TRBD1. From germline, CDR1 is SGHKS and CDR2 YYEKEE (reference sequence). The J segment lost 0 bases and the V segment lost 1 base, leaving 7 bases of the junction unmatched. The CDR3 contains 17 residues. The CDR3 nucleotides are TGTGCCAGCAGCTTGTCGAAGGGGGCTGGCTCCTACAATGAGCAGTTCTTC. It specifies CASSLSKGAGSYNEQFF.

The chain has TRBV6-5 and TRBJ1-5; maybe TRBD1 (5 bases). The germline V gene has CDR1 MNHEY and CDR2 SVGAGI. CDR3 length: 15 amino acids. V dropped 0 bases and J dropped 6 bases, with 12 bases sitting between them. The CDR3, as DNA: TGTGCCAGCAGTTACTCAAGGCAGGGAGGTCAGCCCCAGCATTTT. This codes for CASSYSRQGGQPQHF.

In this sample, this clonotype turned up a few times. This sequence joins TRBV6-4 and TRBJ2-2, with D perhaps TRBD2 (6 bases). Germline assignment: CDR1 MRHNA and CDR2 SNTAGT. V shed 0 bases and J shed 5 bases, with 7 bases lying between them. The CDR3 is made up of 14 amino acids. CDR3 sequence (DNA): TGTGCCAGCAGTGACTCGGCGGGAACCGGGGAGCTGTTTTTT. Translated: CASSDSAGTGELFF.

The table lists this clonotype with a few counts. The gene calls are TRBV13 and TRBJ2-5; no clear D. Germline values: CDR1 PRHDT, CDR2 FYEKMQ (reference sequence). This CDR3 is built from 13 residues. V was clipped by 4 bases and J by 2 bases, with 8 bases between them. CDR3 coding DNA: TGTGCCAGCAGCTCCCAACCTCAAGAGACCCAGTACTTC. It is translated as CASSSQPQETQYF.

This clonotype came up many times. This chain connects TRBV12-3 or TRBV12-4 to TRBJ2-1; D may be TRBD1 (5 bases). CDR3 length equals 15 residues. The V end lost 6 bases, the J end lost 4 bases, and 16 bases lay between the germline ends. CDR3: CASSRTGVKYNEQFF. For the CDR3, the DNA is TGTGCCAGCAGCCGCACAGGAGTGAAATACAATGAGCAGTTCTTC.

There are many counts of this clonotype. The V and J genes are TRBV6-1 and TRBJ1-1, with D possibly matching TRBD1 (6 bases). CDR1 and CDR2 (germline): MNHNS, SASEGT. The CDR3 has 15 amino acids. V dropped 3 bases and J dropped 1 base, with 12 bases sitting between them. The CDR3 DNA is TGTGCCAGCAGTGACAGGGGAGCGTGGAACACTGAAGCTTTCTTT. Its translation: CASSDRGAWNTEAFF.

This clonotype has at least ten counts. The CDR3 DNA follows: TGCAGTGGAGGGAGTGTGTACGAGCAGTACTTC. This translates into CSGGSVYEQYF. The chain carries TRBV29-1 and TRBJ2-7; tentative D call: TRBD2 (6 bases). The CDR3 consists of 11 residues. Germline CDR1 SQVTM, CDR2 ANQGSEA.

Many counts were recorded for this clonotype. CDR3 loop: CAWIRDSNEQFF. In DNA form, the CDR3 reads TGTGCCTGGATAAGGGATAGCAATGAGCAGTTCTTC. This chain connects TRBV30 to TRBJ2-1; the D is unclear. Germline V lookup: CDR1 GTSNPN, CDR2 SVGIG (reference sequence). The CDR3 loop spans 12 amino acids. V lost 4 bases to trimming and J lost 6 bases, with 10 bases between them.

The rearrangement joins TRBV7-9 to TRBJ1-1; tentative D call: TRBD1 (5 bases). CDR3 length: 15 residues. Per germline, CDR1 SEHNR and CDR2 FQNEAQ (reference sequence). Between the trimmed V and J ends, which lost 4 bases and 5 bases, there was a span of 17 bases. CDR3 amino acids: CASSWDVYTGTEAFF. Here the CDR3 DNA reads TGTGCCAGCAGCTGGGACGTCTACACCGGTACTGAAGCTTTCTTT.

This clonotype has a count of ten or more. The gene calls are TRBV2 and TRBJ2-7; D not resolved. Germline CDR1 and CDR2: SNHLY and FYNNEI. Trimming stripped 2 bases from V and 3 bases from J, with 11 bases between. There are 14 residues in the CDR3. The CDR3 region is CASSESRQDYEQYF. CDR3 nucleotides: TGTGCCAGCAGTGAATCAAGACAAGACTACGAGCAGTACTTC.

The sample holds a few counts of this clonotype. The V and J genes are TRBV2 and TRBJ2-4; D not resolved. Trimming removed 2 bases at V and 3 bases at J, with 17 bases between. The CDR3 totals 17 residues. Germline CDR1 SNHLY, CDR2 FYNNEI. The CDR3 loop reads CASSEKQAPWGKNIQYF. CDR3 bases: TGTGCCAGCAGTGAAAAGCAAGCTCCGTGGGGCAAAAACATTCAGTACTTC.

This clonotype showed up many times. The chain recombines TRBV7-2 with TRBJ2-5; 8 positions agree with TRBD2. The CDR3 sequence is 16 residues long. V trimming: 1 base; J trimming: 4 bases; junction bases outside the gene matches: 8. CDR1 is SGHTA, CDR2 FQGNSA, per germline. CDR3 bases: TGTGCCAGCAGCTTAGGGCCAAGCGGGGGATCAGAGACCCAGTACTTC. It yields the protein CASSLGPSGGSETQYF.

This clonotype was seen a handful of times. The genes are TRBV10-1 and TRBJ1-5; maybe TRBD1 (5 bases). From germline, CDR1 is WNHNN and CDR2 SYGVQD (reference sequence). V lost 4 bases to trimming and J lost 2 bases, with 15 bases between them. The CDR3 spans 16 residues. CDR3 sequence (DNA): TGCGCCAGCAGTGGTTCGGGACCGGAGGGCAATCAGCCCCAGCATTTT. Amino acids: CASSGSGPEGNQPQHF.